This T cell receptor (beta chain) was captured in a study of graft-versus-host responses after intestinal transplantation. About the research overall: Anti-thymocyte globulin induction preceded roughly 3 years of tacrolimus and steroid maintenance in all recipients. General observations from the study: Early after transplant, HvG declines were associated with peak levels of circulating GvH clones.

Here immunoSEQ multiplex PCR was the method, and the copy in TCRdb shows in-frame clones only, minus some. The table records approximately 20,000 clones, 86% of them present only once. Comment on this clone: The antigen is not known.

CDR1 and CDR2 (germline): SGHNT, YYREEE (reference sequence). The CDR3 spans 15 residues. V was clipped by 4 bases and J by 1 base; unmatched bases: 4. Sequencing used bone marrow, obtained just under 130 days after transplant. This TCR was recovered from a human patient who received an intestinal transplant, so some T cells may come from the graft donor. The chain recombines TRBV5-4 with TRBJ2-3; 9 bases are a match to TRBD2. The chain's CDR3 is CASSRLAGGTDTQYF. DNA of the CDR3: TGTGCCAGCAGCCGATTAGCGGGGGGCACAGATACGCAGTATTTT.